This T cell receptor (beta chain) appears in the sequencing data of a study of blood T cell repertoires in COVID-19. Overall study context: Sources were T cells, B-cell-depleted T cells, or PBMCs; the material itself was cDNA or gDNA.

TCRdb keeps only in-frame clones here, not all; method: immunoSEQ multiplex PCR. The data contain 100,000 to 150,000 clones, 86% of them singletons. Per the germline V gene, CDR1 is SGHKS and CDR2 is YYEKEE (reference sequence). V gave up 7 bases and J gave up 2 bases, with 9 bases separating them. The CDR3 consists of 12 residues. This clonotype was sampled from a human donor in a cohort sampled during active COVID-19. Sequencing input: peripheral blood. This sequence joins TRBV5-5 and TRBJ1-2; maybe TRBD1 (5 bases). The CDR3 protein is CASRWGNYGYTF. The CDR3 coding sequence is TGTGCCAGCCGGTGGGGCAACTATGGCTACACCTTC.